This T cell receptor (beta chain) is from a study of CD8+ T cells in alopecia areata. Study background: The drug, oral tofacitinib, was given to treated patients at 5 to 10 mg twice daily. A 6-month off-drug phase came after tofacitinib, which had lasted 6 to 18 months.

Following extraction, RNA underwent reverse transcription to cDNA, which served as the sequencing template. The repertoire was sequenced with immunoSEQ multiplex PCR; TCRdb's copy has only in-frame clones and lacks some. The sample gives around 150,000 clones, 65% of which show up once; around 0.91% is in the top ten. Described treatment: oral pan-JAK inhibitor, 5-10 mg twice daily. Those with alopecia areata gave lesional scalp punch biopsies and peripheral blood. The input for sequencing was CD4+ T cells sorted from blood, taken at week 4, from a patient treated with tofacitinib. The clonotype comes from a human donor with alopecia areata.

CDR3 sequence (DNA): TGTGCCTGTTCGGACTGCGAGCAGTTCTTC. Amino acids: CACSDCEQFF. The chain links TRBV30 to TRBJ2-1; D may be TRBD2 (5 bases). Germline V lookup: CDR1 GTSNPN, CDR2 SVGIG (reference sequence). CDR3 length equals 10 residues. The V and J ends lost 6 bases and 10 bases respectively, with 10 bases between them.